The source of this T cell receptor beta chain is a study of CD8 T cells in ankylosing spondylitis. Study conclusions and caveats: Reactive arthritis synovial fluid and blood previously showed some of these motif variants. Blood from ankylosing spondylitis patients appeared to carry a characteristic roughly 8-variant TCR beta motif.

This clonotype was counted ten times or more. What it recognizes is unknown. TCRdb fed the 5' RACE reads into MiXCR, producing one record per CDR3 protein. This sample has about 540,000 distinct CDR3 sequences; roughly 13% occur once, and the top ten carry under 7.5%. The CDR3 consists of 15 residues. The V gene's germline CDR1 is KGHDR and CDR2 SFDVKD. The V end lost 6 bases, the J end lost 7 bases, and 18 bases lay between the germline ends. Sequenced material: blood, either unsorted or a sorted T cell fraction (not recorded which). The receptor was isolated from a male donor with ankylosing spondylitis. The chain couples TRBV24-1 to TRBJ1-5; D ambiguous. The CDR3 reads CATSPSYGDWQPQHF. The CDR3 nucleotides are TGTGCCACCAGTCCTAGTTACGGGGATTGGCAGCCCCAGCATTTT.